This paragraph reports one T cell receptor (beta chain). Assay used: immunoSEQ multiplex PCR; TCRdb lists only in-frame clones, some missing. The repertoire includes 9,000 or so clones, approximately 81% of them detected once, and less than 3.5% sits in the top ten. These data come from a study of tumor T cells in aggressive B-cell lymphoma. CDR1 and CDR2 from the germline V gene are SQVTM and ANQGSEA. The J segment lost 8 bases and the V segment lost 7 bases, leaving 7 bases of the junction unmatched. The CDR3 runs to 11 residues. Sequenced: tumor tissue. The sequence was collected from an adult with diffuse large B cell lymphoma. This chain uses TRBV29-1 with TRBJ1-1; 7 bases line up with TRBD1. The CDR3 reads CSAQDRLEAFF. The CDR3 DNA sequence: TGCAGCGCCCAGGACAGGTTGGAAGCTTTCTTT.